The rows below give T cell receptor beta chains drawn from one sample of a study of blood T cell repertoires in COVID-19. Sequencing was performed with immunoSEQ multiplex PCR; in TCRdb, only in-frame clones are kept and a portion is missing. In the table there are around 110,000 clones, about nine tenths of which are singletons. Material: peripheral blood. Every receptor here comes from a middle-aged man with acute or convalescent COVID-19. Both conserved end residues are part of each CDR3. D genes are given only for firm matches. Clone size appears in some rows only: once, few, many, or a class for an expanded clone.

TGTGCCAGCAGTGAGGCACCCTCCTACGAGCAGTACTTC	CASSEAPSYEQYF	once	.	TRBJ2-7	TRBV25-1
TGTGCCACCAGCAGAGATCTGGGGACTAGCGGGGAGGCAGATACGCAGTATTTT	CATSRDLGTSGEADTQYF	.	TRBD2	TRBJ2-3	TRBV15
TGCGCCAGCAGCCAAGGGGACAGGGACACCGGGGAGCTGTTTTTT	CASSQGDRDTGELFF	.	TRBD1	TRBJ2-2	TRBV4-1
TGTGCCAGCAGCCAGAAACAGGGGAGAACTGAAGCTTTCTTT	CASSQKQGRTEAFF	.	TRBD1	TRBJ1-1	TRBV3-1/TRBV3-2
TGTGCCAGCAGCCCAGGGGTTACAGGGGGCTTCCAGTTCTTC	CASSPGVTGGFQFF	.	TRBD1	TRBJ2-1	TRBV7-9
TGTGCCAGTAGGGGCAGCCTCTCTGGGGCCAACGTCCTGACTTTC	CASRGSLSGANVLTF	.	.	TRBJ2-6	TRBV19
TGTGCCAGCCGGGGTTTCGACACCGGGGAGCTGTTTTTT	CASRGFDTGELFF	.	.	TRBJ2-2	TRBV25-1
TGCGCCAGCAGCACTAAGGACACGAACTCTGGAAACACCATATATTTT	CASSTKDTNSGNTIYF	.	.	TRBJ1-3	TRBV5-1
TGTGCCAGCAGCCAAGGTTTCGCGGCGCAAGAGACCCAGTACTTC	CASSQGFAAQETQYF	once	.	TRBJ2-5	TRBV4-2
TGTGCCAGCAGACTAGCGGTTTCCCTCGAGCAGTACTTC	CASRLAVSLEQYF	.	TRBD2	TRBJ2-7	TRBV27
TGTGCCATCAGTGGGGAGGGTGTAAAACTGTTTTTT	CAISGEGVKLFF	.	.	TRBJ1-4	TRBV10-3
TGTGCCAGCAGCTTACCAAACAGGCCCTACGAGCAGTACTTC	CASSLPNRPYEQYF	.	.	TRBJ2-7	TRBV11-2
TGTGCCAGCAGCCTACCGGGACATAAGAACACTGAAGCTTTCTTT	CASSLPGHKNTEAFF	.	.	TRBJ1-1	TRBV6-5
TGTGCCAGCAGCTTGGTTAGAAATTCACCCCTCCACTTT	CASSLVRNSPLHF	.	.	TRBJ1-6	TRBV5-5
TGTGCCAGTAGTGCCAGACTAGCGGGGGCCCTAACGAATGAGCAGTTCTTC	CASSARLAGALTNEQFF	.	TRBD2	TRBJ2-1	TRBV19
TGTGCCAGCAGGTCCGCCATAGTGAACACTGAAGCTTTCTTT	CASRSAIVNTEAFF	.	.	TRBJ1-1	TRBV6-5
TGTGCCTGGACTCCGAGACCGGGACTCGGAAACACCATATATTTT	CAWTPRPGLGNTIYF	.	.	TRBJ1-3	TRBV30
TGCGCCAGCAGCTTCGGACAGTCCACCGGGGAGCTGTTTTTT	CASSFGQSTGELFF	.	.	TRBJ2-2	TRBV5-1